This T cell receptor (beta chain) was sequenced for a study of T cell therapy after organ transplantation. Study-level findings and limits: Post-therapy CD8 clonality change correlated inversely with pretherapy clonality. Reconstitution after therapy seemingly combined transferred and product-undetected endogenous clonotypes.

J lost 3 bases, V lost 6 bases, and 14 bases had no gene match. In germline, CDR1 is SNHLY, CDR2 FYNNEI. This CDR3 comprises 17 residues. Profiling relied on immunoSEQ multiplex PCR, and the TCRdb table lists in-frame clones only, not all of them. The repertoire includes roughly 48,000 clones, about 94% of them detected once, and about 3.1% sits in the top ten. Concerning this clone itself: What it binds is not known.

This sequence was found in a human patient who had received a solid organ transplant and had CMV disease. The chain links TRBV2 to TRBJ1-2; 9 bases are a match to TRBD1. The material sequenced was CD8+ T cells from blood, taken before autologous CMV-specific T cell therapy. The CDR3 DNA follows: TGTGCCAGCAGGGGCTACCGGGACAGGGTAGATGACTATGGCTACACCTTC. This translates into CASRGYRDRVDDYGYTF.